This record looks at one T cell receptor beta chain sequence and its context. Its antigen is still unknown. Extractions gave at least 5 micrograms of total RNA per sample. The source of the sample is a study of blood T cells in healthy people across ages. Germline values: CDR1 SGDLS, CDR2 YYNGEE. V dropped 4 bases and J dropped 1; count of bases not matched to a gene: 8. The CDR3 loop spans 16 amino acids. Study-level points and caveats: More naive CD4+ cells and higher diversity marked long-lived donors relative to aged donors.

PCR was performed a second time for about 7 to 11 cycles using a sample-barcoded 5' primer and a J-beta primer mix. TCRdb processed the 5' RACE reads anew with MiXCR; each CDR3 protein has one entry. The table lists about 1.5 million distinct CDR3 sequences, 42% of them singletons, with about 4% in the top ten. This TCR was recovered from a woman under 30 in good health. Sequencing was carried out using blood. This sequence joins TRBV9 and TRBJ2-3, with 8 nucleotides matching TRBD1. CDR3 amino acids: CASSQTTGVGTDTQYF. CDR3 DNA sequence: TGTGCCAGCAGCCAGACGACAGGGGTCGGCACAGATACGCAGTATTTT.